The 27 T cell receptor beta chains presented below share a single source sample, sequenced in a study of radiation and T cells in renal cell carcinoma. The treatment was: treatment-naive control, cytoreductive nephrectomy. The table came from immunoSEQ multiplex PCR; TCRdb's copy has only in-frame clones and leaves some out. The sample carries 6,000 to 8,000 clones, about 65% recorded once. This specimen consisted of tumor tissue, obtained from a patient whose treatment was nephrectomy without radiotherapy. These receptors were obtained from a woman aged 70-85 years with renal cell carcinoma.

This clone showed up just a few times. The chain has TRBV19 and TRBJ2-5, with 7 bases that match TRBD1. The CDR3 is 14 residues long. The germline V gene has CDR1 LNHDA and CDR2 SQIVND (reference sequence). V lost 8 bases, J lost 4 bases, and 10 bases stayed unmatched. This CDR3 is CASSRGGQLETQYF. CDR3 DNA: TGTGCCAGTTCTCGAGGGGGACAGTTAGAGACCCAGTACTTC.

A single count supports this clone. V and J are TRBV30 and TRBJ2-4; TRBD2 matches at 7 bases. The CDR3 totals 15 residues. V gave up 3 bases and J gave up 6 bases; unmatched junction bases: 11. The germline V gene encodes CDR1 GTSNPN and CDR2 SVGIG (reference sequence). The CDR3 sequence: CAWRPPGRGGNIQYF. For the CDR3, the DNA is TGTGCCTGGAGACCCCCGGGGAGGGGAGGAAACATTCAGTACTTC.

Note on this clone: Since a far larger clone is one base different, this is likely a read error. V and J are TRBV5-6 and TRBJ2-1; D might be TRBD2 (5 bases). Germline values: CDR1 SGHDT, CDR2 YYEEEE. Trimming cost V 4 bases and J 10 bases, with 21 bases left between them. This CDR3 has 15 amino acids. The CDR3 is CASSVTDSLVSEQFF. The CDR3, as DNA: TGTGCCAGCAGCGTGACCGACTCACTAGTAAGCGAGCAGTTCTTC.

The chain carries TRBV2 and TRBJ2-2, with D perhaps assigned TRBD1 or TRBD2 (5 bases each). CDR1 SNHLY and CDR2 FYNNEI come from the germline V gene. The V end was cut by 7 bases, the J end by 4 bases, with 10 bases between. CDR3 length equals 13 residues. This CDR3 is CASIGDGTGELFF. In DNA, the CDR3 is TGTGCCAGCATCGGGGACGGCACCGGGGAGCTGTTTTTT.

This clone was seen a few times. The chain combines TRBV5-5 with TRBJ1-6; maybe TRBD1 (5 bases). V was shortened by 4 bases and J by 6 bases, with 17 bases between the two germline ends. CDR1 and CDR2 (germline): SGHKS, YYEKEE (reference sequence). The CDR3 consists of 16 residues. CDR3 protein: CASSRDAGTLNSPLHF. In nucleotides, the CDR3 is TGTGCCAGCAGCCGGGACGCCGGGACCCTTAATTCACCCCTCCACTTT.

This rearrangement joins TRBV2 to TRBJ1-5; D not certain. The CDR3 consists of 14 residues. V lost 1 base, J lost 9 bases, and 13 bases lay in between. From germline, CDR1 is SNHLY and CDR2 FYNNEI. The CDR3 coding sequence is TGTGCCAGCAGTGAAGGTACAACGGGTTGGCCCCAGCATTTT. Translation gives CASSEGTTGWPQHF.

The chain is built from TRBV6-5 and TRBJ2-7, with D tentatively TRBD1 (6 bases). V lost 2 bases to trimming and J lost 7 bases, with 15 bases between them. CDR3 size: 14 residues. Germline assignment: CDR1 MNHEY and CDR2 SVGAGI. The CDR3: CASSYDSGVGEQYF. CDR3 nucleotide sequence: TGTGCCAGCAGTTACGACTCAGGGGTGGGGGAGCAGTACTTC.

This clone appeared a few times. V and J are TRBV14 and TRBJ2-1; D not certain. CDR1 SGHDN and CDR2 FVKESK come from the germline V gene. The CDR3 runs 13 residues. V shed 4 bases and J shed 9 bases, with 13 bases lying between them. CDR3 bases: TGTGCCAGCAGCCGGCTTCTCCCTAGTGAGCAGTTCTTC. It translates to CASSRLLPSEQFF.

The rearrangement uses TRBV6-1 and TRBJ1-4; 9 bases are a match to TRBD1. Trimming took 4 bases from V and 8 from J; bases not matched to a gene: 5. This CDR3 contains 14 residues. The germline V gene encodes CDR1 MNHNS and CDR2 SASEGT. The DNA for the CDR3 is TGTGCCAGCAGTGTGGACAGGGGTGGCGAAAAACTGTTTTTT. Translated, it gives CASSVDRGGEKLFF.

The V gene is TRBV10-3, the J gene TRBJ2-2, with 10 bases fitting TRBD1. J lost 5 bases, V lost 3 bases, and 12 bases had no gene match. The CDR3 loop spans 18 amino acids. CDR1 is ENHRY and CDR2 is SYGVKD in the germline V gene. CDR3 in DNA: TGTGCCATCAGTGATGAGACAGGGGGCCTTAAGCGGACCGGGGAGCTGTTTTTT. Translation: CAISDETGGLKRTGELFF.

This clone was found a few times. The chain is built from TRBV10-1 and TRBJ1-1, with 7 bases that match TRBD1. The CDR3 contains 12 residues. V dropped 5 bases and J dropped 6; count of bases not matched to a gene: 3. From germline, CDR1 is WNHNN and CDR2 SYGVQD (reference sequence). The CDR3 region is CASSTGVAEAFF. The CDR3 DNA reads as TGCGCCAGCAGTACAGGGGTTGCTGAAGCTTTCTTT.

Written as DNA, the CDR3 is TGTGCCAGCAGTTTTCGGGGTGAAAAACTGTTTTTT. Encoded protein: CASSFRGEKLFF. The V gene is TRBV27, the J gene TRBJ1-4, with no clear D. Between the trimmed V and J ends, which lost 3 bases and 7 bases, there was a span of 6 bases. From germline, CDR1 is MNHEY and CDR2 SMNVEV (reference sequence). The CDR3 covers 12 residues.

This sequence joins TRBV10-2 and TRBJ2-7; D is perhaps TRBD2 (6 bases). The CDR3 is 12 amino acids. Per germline, CDR1 WSHSY and CDR2 SAAADI. V was clipped by 3 bases and J by 7 bases, with 10 bases between them. The CDR3 is CASSDAGREQYF. The CDR3 bases are TGCGCCAGCAGTGATGCGGGGAGGGAGCAGTACTTC.

The chain has TRBV5-4 and TRBJ2-3; the D gene is possibly TRBD2 (7 bases). There are 17 residues in the CDR3. Deletions cut 3 bases from V and 0 bases from J, with 17 bases between. Germline values: CDR1 SGHNT, CDR2 YYREEE (reference sequence). The CDR3 here is CASSSGGRGRSTDTQYF. The CDR3 nucleotides are TGTGCCAGCAGCTCCGGAGGGCGGGGGCGGAGCACAGATACGCAGTATTTT.

This clone was detected a few times. The CDR3 loop reads CATSRDQPHYNSPLHF. The CDR3 DNA reads as TGTGCCACCAGCAGAGATCAGCCCCACTATAATTCACCCCTCCACTTT. The V and J genes are TRBV15 and TRBJ1-6, with D unclear. This CDR3 is built from 16 residues. Germline V gene data show CDR1 as LNHNV and CDR2 as YYDKDF (reference sequence). Trimming pared 0 bases from V and 3 bases from J, leaving 9 bases between.

The V call is TRBV18, the J call TRBJ1-1; D gene ambiguous. This CDR3 is 13 amino acids long. CDR1 is KGHSH, CDR2 LQKENI, per germline. The V gene lost 4 bases and the J gene lost 1 base, with 7 bases spanning the gap. In nucleotides, the CDR3 is TGTGCCAGCTCACTTCGGGGGAACACTGAAGCTTTCTTT. It translates to CASSLRGNTEAFF.

The rearrangement joins TRBV7-9 to TRBJ2-7; D perhaps matches TRBD1 (6 bases). CDR1 is SEHNR and CDR2 is FQNEAQ in the germline V gene (reference sequence). V gave up 4 bases and J gave up 6 bases, with 22 bases separating them. The CDR3 runs to 16 residues. The CDR3 coding sequence is TGTGCCAGCAGCTCTCAGGCGGCTGATCGCAGGGGCGAGCAGTACTTC. Its protein is CASSSQAADRRGEQYF.

This clone appeared a few times. The chain couples TRBV9 to TRBJ2-1, with TRBD1 identical over 7 bases. The CDR3 has 15 amino acids. The trim removed 2 bases at V and 6 bases at J, leaving 8 bases unmatched. CDR1 SGDLS and CDR2 YYNGEE come from the germline V gene. The CDR3 region is CASSVPGQSVNEQFF. CDR3 DNA sequence: TGTGCCAGCAGCGTTCCGGGACAGTCAGTCAATGAGCAGTTCTTC.

J is TRBJ1-2 and V is TRBV9; D gene unclear. The CDR3 length is 14 residues. Germline V gene sequence: CDR1 SGDLS, CDR2 YYNGEE. With 4 bases removed from V and 7 bases from J, the gap between germline ends came to 17 bases. CDR3 region: CASSPGLSRLGYTF. CDR3 DNA: TGTGCCAGCAGCCCGGGGTTGTCTCGCCTTGGCTACACCTTC.

The V and J genes are TRBV9 and TRBJ2-5; D is perhaps TRBD2 (6 bases). CDR1 is SGDLS, CDR2 YYNGEE, per germline. Trimming took 2 bases from V and 1 from J, leaving 9 bases between them. The length of the CDR3 is 14 residues. In nucleotides, the CDR3 is TGTGCCAGCAGCGTCTCCGGGGGCCAAGAGACCCAGTACTTC. This translates into CASSVSGGQETQYF.

The chain has TRBV5-6 and TRBJ2-5; D is perhaps TRBD1 (5 bases). Germline CDR1 SGHDT, CDR2 YYEEEE. Trimming took 0 bases from V and 3 from J, leaving 6 bases between them. This CDR3 region has 13 residues. The CDR3 nucleotides are TGTGCCAGCAGCTTGGGCAGGGAAGAGACCCAGTACTTC. Its protein product is CASSLGREETQYF.

Only a few counts were recorded for this clone. The J gene is TRBJ2-1, the V gene TRBV4-2, with TRBD2 matching over 9 bases. CDR3 length: 15 amino acids. The J segment lost 5 bases and the V segment lost 4 bases, leaving 6 bases of the junction unmatched. Per germline, CDR1 LGHNA and CDR2 YNFKEQ. The CDR3 reads CASSPAGGSHNEQFF. The CDR3 nucleotides are TGTGCCAGCAGCCCAGCGGGGGGCTCGCACAATGAGCAGTTCTTC.

The chain carries TRBV2 and TRBJ1-1; TRBD1 is a possible D gene (6 bases). Trimming shortened V by 6 bases and J by 4 bases, and 15 bases separated the two germline ends. Germline V CDR1 and CDR2: SNHLY, FYNNEI. This CDR3 is 14 amino acids long. Written as DNA, the CDR3 is TGTGCCAGCAGGATCACAGGGTCGGGCACTGAAGCTTTCTTT. Translating gives CASRITGSGTEAFF.

This clone was observed a handful of times. The chain combines TRBV5-1 with TRBJ1-1; TRBD1 might be the D (6 bases). Germline V gives CDR1 SGHRS, CDR2 YFSETQ. Deletions cut 4 bases from V and 1 base from J, with 17 bases between. This CDR3 region has 16 residues. CDR3 sequence (DNA): TGCGCCAGCAGCCTTAACCGACAGGCCACGAACACTGAAGCTTTCTTT. Translation gives CASSLNRQATNTEAFF. The variable domain in full, with the rest retrieved from reference TRBV5-1 and TRBJ1-1, is KAGVTQTPRYLIKTRGQQVTLSCSPISGHRSVSWYQQTPGQGLQFLFEYFSETQRNKGNFPGRFSGRQFSNSRSEMNVSTLELGDSALYLCASSLNRQATNTEAFFGQGTRLTVV.

J is TRBJ2-1 and V is TRBV7-6; TRBD2 agrees at 10 bases. J gave up 6 bases and V 5 bases, and 13 bases lay outside the gene matches. The CDR3 is 17 amino acids. CDR1 is SGHVS, CDR2 FNYEAQ, per germline. As DNA, the CDR3 is TGTGCCAGCAGCCCCCGGGGTAGCGGGGGGCCAAGCAATGAGCAGTTCTTC. This sequence encodes CASSPRGSGGPSNEQFF. Filled out from reference TRBV7-6 and TRBJ2-1, the complete variable domain reads GAGVSQSPRYKVTKRGQDVALRCDPISGHVSLYWYRQALGQGPEFLTYFNYEAQQDKSGLPNDRFSAERPEGSISTLTIQRTEQRDSAMYRCASSPRGSGGPSNEQFFGPGTRLTVL.

The chain has TRBV5-6 and TRBJ2-5; D remains ambiguous. The DNA end favors TRBJ2-7, so the J call may be wrong. This CDR3 has 12 residues. The V gene's germline CDR1 is SGHDT and CDR2 YYEEEE. CDR3 coding DNA: TGTGCCAGCAGCTCACGGGTGGGCGAGCAGTACTTC. Protein product: CASSSRVGEQYF.

The chain has TRBV5-1 and TRBJ1-1, with D hard to call. This CDR3 is built from 15 residues. Germline V gene data show CDR1 as SGHRS and CDR2 as YFSETQ. The V and J ends lost 1 base and 2 bases respectively, with 12 bases between them. Written as DNA, the CDR3 is TGCGCCAGCAGCTTGCGGGGAGGCTATAACACTGAAGCTTTCTTT. Amino acids: CASSLRGGYNTEAFF.